This T cell receptor (beta chain) was recovered during a study of neoadjuvant anti-PD-1 for oral cavity cancer. This CDR3 has 14 amino acids. Germline V gene data show CDR1 as SGHAT and CDR2 as FQNNGV. V lost 3 bases and J lost 0, with 9 bases in between. Time point: after neoadjuvant nivolumab, at surgical resection. The data were produced by immunoSEQ multiplex PCR, yet TCRdb's version contains in-frame clones alone and is incomplete. This sample yields 9,000 to 10,000 clones, of which under 70% are seen a single time; approximately 3.5% belongs to the top ten. The J gene is TRBJ2-7, the V gene TRBV11-2, with D perhaps matching TRBD2 (5 bases). The source of this sequence is a person between 35 and 79 years old with oral cavity squamous cell carcinoma. The source was PBMCs, collected after nivolumab (anti-PD-1) treatment. CDR3 sequence reads: CASSLMGSSYEQYF. The CDR3 nucleotides are TGTGCCAGCAGCTTGATGGGGAGCTCCTACGAGCAGTACTTC.